This TCR beta chain was recovered during a study of PD-1 and CTLA-4 blockade in melanoma. Only a few counts were recorded for this clone. The CDR3 length is 14 residues. Trimming cost V 6 bases and J 2 bases, with 14 bases left between them. Germline CDR1 reads MDHEN; CDR2 reads SYDVKM. TCRdb's copy holds only in-frame clones and misses some; the assay was immunoSEQ multiplex PCR. The sample carries roughly 16,000 clones, around 70% recorded once. This sequence was found in a human donor with melanoma. The chain combines TRBV28 with TRBJ2-7; D may be TRBD1 (6 bases). This specimen was CD8+ T cells from peripheral blood, taken before anti-PD-1 treatment. The CDR3 bases are TGTGCCAGCAGATGGGACAACGACGCCTACGAGCAGTACTTC. Translated, it gives CASRWDNDAYEQYF.